Detailed here is one TCR beta chain. What this receptor recognizes is not known. No much larger clone is present one base from it, and per-base qualities are unavailable. TCRbeta CDR3 regions were amplified from genomic DNA using the immunoSEQ Assay, a bias-controlled multiplex PCR. In the authors' own workflow: The number of nucleated cells in each sample was estimated by amplification of reference gene primers within the assay. To quantify the absolute abundance of each unique TCRbeta CDR3 rearrangement, sequence reads were collapsed and filtered. For each sample, productive Simpson clonality was calculated as the square root of Simpson's diversity index over productive rearrangements. Here the immuneACCESS table is served through TCRdb, limited to in-frame sequences with V and J called. Missing clones are a known gap in these copies; in checked studies unresolved V genes cover under half, and the rest lacks a known reason. V and J calls and clone size come straight from that table; D and trimming were deduced from the DNA. The sample table holds hundreds of thousands of clones, of which around 83% were seen once. The top ten hold about 0.93% of the sample.

The source of the sample is a study of blood T cell repertoires in COVID-19 (TCRdb year 2020). Concerning the study at large: Samples from collaborators originated in the United States, Italy and Spain and spanned both the acute and convalescent phases of COVID-19. The samples were drawn from two sources: the first 160 participants of the ongoing ImmuneRACE study, and approximately 1,300 subjects contributed by 6 global collaborators. Where HLA class I and class II types were available, the types were taken from metadata supplied by the sample provider, not from assay-based typing. The repertoires were released in a freely available public database intended as a resource for research on the immune response to SARS-CoV-2. The material from the prospective study consisted of cDNA or gDNA derived from T cells, B-cell-depleted T cells, or PBMCs. Nearly every sample came with metadata listing a de-identified subject ID, COVID-19 status, age in years and sex. Subjects who had been exposed to COVID-19, were actively infected with it, or had recovered from it provided the deeply sampled blood TCRbeta repertoires that made up the dataset.

Collaborating institutions collected whole blood in K2EDTA tubes following their own protocols. Collaborator samples were shipped for TCRbeta analysis as frozen whole blood, isolated PBMCs, or DNA extracted from either sample type. The CDR3 covers 12 residues, taking in both the cysteine and the phenylalanine. The sequence is cut down to CDR3 DNA, 36 bases in frame from base 1. CDR1 LNHDA and CDR2 SQIVND are derived from the germline V gene (reference sequence). Trimming at the junction amounts to 7 bases on V and 5 bases on J, and the germline ends lie 11 bases apart. General study outcomes and caveats: The amount of clinical and demographic metadata varied by source and participant and was provided uncurated.

This TCR came from a man aged 35 to 55 with acute or convalescent COVID-19. Sequences were obtained from peripheral blood. The chain is assembled from TRBV19 and TRBJ1-1; confidence is insufficient to name the D gene. The DNA sequence is given as TGTGCCAGTACCATATCCGGGACTGAAGCTTTCTTT. This codes for CASTISGTEAFF.